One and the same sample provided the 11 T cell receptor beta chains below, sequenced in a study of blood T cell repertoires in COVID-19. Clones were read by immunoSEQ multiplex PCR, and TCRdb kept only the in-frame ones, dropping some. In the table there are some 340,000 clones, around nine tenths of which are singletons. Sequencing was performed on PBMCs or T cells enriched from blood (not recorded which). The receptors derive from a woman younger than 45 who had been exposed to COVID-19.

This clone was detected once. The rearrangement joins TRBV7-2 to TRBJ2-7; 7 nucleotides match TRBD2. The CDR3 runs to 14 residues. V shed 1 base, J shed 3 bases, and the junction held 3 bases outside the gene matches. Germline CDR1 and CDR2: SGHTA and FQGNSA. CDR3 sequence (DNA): TGTGCCAGCAGCTTAGTTGCGGGGGACTACGAGCAGTACTTC. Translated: CASSLVAGDYEQYF.

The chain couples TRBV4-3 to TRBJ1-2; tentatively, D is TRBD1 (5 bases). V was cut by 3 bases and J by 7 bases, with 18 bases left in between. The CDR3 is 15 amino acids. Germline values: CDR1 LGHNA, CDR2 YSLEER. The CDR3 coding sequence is TGCGCCAGCAGCCAGGGGCCCCTTCTCGGGTCTGGCTACACCTTC. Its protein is CASSQGPLLGSGYTF.

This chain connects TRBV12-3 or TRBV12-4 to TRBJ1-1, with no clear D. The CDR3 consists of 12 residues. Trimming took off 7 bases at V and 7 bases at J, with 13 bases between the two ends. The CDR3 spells CASTLSLGEAFF. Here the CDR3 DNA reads TGTGCCAGCACCCTCTCTCTCGGTGAAGCTTTCTTT.

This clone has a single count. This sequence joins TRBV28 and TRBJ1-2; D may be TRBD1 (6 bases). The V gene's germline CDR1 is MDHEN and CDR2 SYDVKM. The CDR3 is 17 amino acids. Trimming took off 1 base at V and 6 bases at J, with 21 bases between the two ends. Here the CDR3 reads CASSLLGGAGRGNGYTF. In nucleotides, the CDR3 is TGTGCCAGCAGTTTATTAGGCGGCGCGGGCAGGGGAAATGGCTACACCTTC.

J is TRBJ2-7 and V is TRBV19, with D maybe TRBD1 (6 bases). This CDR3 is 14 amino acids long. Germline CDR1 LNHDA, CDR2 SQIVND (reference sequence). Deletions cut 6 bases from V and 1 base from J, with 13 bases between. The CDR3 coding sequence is TGTGCCAGTAGCCAGGAGGACAGTTCCTACGAGCAGTACTTC. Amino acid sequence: CASSQEDSSYEQYF. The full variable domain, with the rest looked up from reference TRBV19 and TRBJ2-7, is DGGITQSPKYLFRKEGQNVTLSCEQNLNHDAMYWYRQDPGQGLRLIYYSQIVNDFQKGDIAEGYSVSREKKESFPLTVTSAQKNPTAFYLCASSQEDSSYEQYFGPGTRLTVT.

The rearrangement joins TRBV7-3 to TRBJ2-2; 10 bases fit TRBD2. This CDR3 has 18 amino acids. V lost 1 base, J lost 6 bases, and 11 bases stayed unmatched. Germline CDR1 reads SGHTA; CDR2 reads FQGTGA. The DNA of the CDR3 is TGTGCCAGCAGCTTAATCCCCATACTAGCGGGGTTTCCCGGGGAGCTGTTTTTT. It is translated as CASSLIPILAGFPGELFF.

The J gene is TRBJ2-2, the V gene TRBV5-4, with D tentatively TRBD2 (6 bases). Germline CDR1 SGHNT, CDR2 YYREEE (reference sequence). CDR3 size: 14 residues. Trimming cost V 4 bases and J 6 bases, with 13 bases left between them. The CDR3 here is CASSISGDAGELFF. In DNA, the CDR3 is TGTGCCAGCAGCATCTCGGGAGATGCCGGGGAGCTGTTTTTT.

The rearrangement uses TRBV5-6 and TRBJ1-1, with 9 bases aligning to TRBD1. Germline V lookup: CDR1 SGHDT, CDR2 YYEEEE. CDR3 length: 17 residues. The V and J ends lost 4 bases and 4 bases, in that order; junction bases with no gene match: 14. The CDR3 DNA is TGTGCCAGCAGCCTAGCCGGGACAGGGAGTCTGGTCACTGAAGCTTTCTTT. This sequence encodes CASSLAGTGSLVTEAFF.

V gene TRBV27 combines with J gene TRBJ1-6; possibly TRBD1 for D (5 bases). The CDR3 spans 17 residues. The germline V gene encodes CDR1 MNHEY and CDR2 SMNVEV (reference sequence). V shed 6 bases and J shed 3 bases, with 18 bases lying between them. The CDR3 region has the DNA TGTGCCAGCAGCCCCGCTTCTTGGGGGGACTATAATTCACCCCTCCACTTT. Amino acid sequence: CASSPASWGDYNSPLHF.

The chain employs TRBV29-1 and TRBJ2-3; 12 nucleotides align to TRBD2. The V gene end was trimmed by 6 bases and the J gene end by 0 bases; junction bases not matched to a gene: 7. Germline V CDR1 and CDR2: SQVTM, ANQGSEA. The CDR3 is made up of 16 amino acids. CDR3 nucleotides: TGCAGCGTACAAGGACTAGCGGGGATTAGCACAGATACGCAGTATTTT. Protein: CSVQGLAGISTDTQYF.

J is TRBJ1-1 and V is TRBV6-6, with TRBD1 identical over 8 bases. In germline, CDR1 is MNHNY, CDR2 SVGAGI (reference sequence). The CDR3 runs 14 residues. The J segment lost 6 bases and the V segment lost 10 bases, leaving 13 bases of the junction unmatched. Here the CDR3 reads CATYYRTGSAEAFF. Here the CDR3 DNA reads TGTGCCACCTACTACCGGACAGGGAGCGCTGAAGCTTTCTTT.